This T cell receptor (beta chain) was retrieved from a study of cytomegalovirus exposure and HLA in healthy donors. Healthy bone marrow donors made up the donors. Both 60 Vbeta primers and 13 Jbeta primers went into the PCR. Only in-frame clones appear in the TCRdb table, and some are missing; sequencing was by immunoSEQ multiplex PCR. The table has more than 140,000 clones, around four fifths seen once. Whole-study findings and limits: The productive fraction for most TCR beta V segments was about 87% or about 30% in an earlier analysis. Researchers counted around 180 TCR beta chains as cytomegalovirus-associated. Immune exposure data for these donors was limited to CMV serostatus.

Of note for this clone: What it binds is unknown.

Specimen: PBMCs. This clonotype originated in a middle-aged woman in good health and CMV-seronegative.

The CDR3 here is CASSIDSLQRSRDTSYEQYF. Here the CDR3 DNA reads TGTGCCAGTAGTATAGATAGCCTCCAAAGATCACGGGACACCTCATACGAGCAGTACTTC. The chain carries TRBV19 and TRBJ2-7; a weak D match, TRBD1 (6 bases). V was shortened by 0 bases and J by 4 bases, with 28 bases between the two germline ends. Germline assignment: CDR1 LNHDA and CDR2 SQIVND (reference sequence). The CDR3 length is 20 residues. Combining the CDR3 with reference TRBV19 and TRBJ2-7 gives the whole variable domain DGGITQSPKYLFRKEGQNVTLSCEQNLNHDAMYWYRQDPGQGLRLIYYSQIVNDFQKGDIAEGYSVSREKKESFPLTVTSAQKNPTAFYLCASSIDSLQRSRDTSYEQYFGPGTRLTVT.